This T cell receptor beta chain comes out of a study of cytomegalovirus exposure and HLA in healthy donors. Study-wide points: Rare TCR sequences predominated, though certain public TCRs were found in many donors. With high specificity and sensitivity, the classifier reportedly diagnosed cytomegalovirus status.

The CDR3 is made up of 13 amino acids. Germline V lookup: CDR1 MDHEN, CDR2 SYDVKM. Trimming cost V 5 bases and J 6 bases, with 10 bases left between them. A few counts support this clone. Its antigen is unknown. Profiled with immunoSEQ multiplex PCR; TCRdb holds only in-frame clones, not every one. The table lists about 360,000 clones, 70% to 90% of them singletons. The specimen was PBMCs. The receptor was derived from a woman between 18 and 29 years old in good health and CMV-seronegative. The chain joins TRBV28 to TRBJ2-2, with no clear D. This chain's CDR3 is CASSLPSPGELFF. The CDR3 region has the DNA TGTGCCAGCAGTCTCCCGTCCCCCGGGGAGCTGTTTTTT.